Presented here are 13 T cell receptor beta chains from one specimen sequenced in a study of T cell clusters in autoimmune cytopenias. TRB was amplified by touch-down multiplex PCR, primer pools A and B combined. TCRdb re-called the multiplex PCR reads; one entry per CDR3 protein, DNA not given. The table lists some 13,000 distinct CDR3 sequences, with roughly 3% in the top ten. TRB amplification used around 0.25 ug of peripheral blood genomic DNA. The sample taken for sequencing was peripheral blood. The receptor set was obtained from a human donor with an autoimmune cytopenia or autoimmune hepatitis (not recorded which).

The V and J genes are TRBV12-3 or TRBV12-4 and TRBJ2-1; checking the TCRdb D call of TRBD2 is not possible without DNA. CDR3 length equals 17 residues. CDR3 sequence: CASSLISSGSSYNEQFF.

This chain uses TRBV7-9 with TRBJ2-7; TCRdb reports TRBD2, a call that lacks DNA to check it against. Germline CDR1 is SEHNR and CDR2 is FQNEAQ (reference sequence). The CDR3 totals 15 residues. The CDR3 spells CASSLVPSGTYEQYF. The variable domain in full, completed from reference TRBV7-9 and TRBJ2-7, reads DTGVSQNPRHKITKRGQNVTFRCDPISEHNRLYWYRQTLGQGPEFLTYFQNEAQLEKSRLLSDRFSAERPKGSFSTLEIQRTEQGDSAMYLCASSLVPSGTYEQYFGPGTRLTVT.

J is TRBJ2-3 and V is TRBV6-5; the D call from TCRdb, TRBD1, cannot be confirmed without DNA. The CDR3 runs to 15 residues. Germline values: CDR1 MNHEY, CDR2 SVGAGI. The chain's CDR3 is CASSYGGGPADTQYF.

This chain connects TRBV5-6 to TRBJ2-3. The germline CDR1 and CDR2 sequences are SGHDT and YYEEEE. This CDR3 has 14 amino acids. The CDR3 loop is CASSLGYSTDTQYF. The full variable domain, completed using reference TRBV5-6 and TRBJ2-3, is DAGVTQSPTHLIKTRGQQVTLRCSPKSGHDTVSWYQQALGQGPQFIFQYYEEEERQRGNFPDRFSGHQFPNYSSELNVNALLLGDSALYLCASSLGYSTDTQYFGPGTRLTVL.

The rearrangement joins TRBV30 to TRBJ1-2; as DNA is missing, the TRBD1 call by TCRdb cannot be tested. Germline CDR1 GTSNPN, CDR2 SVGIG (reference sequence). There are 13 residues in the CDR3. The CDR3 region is CAWSLQGRGGYTF. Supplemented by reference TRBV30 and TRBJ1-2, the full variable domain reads SQTIHQWPATLVQPVGSPLSLECTVEGTSNPNLYWYRQAAGRGLQLLFYSVGIGQISSEVPQNLSASRPQDRQFILSSKKLLLSDSGFYLCAWSLQGRGGYTFGSGTRLTVV.

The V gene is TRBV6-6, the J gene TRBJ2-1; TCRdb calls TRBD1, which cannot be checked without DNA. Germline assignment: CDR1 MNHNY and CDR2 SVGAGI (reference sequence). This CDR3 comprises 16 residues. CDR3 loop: CASRQDTSSSYNEQFF.

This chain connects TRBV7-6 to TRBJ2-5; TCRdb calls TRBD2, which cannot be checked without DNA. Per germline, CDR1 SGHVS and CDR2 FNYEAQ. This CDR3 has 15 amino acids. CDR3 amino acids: CASSLGSGTRGTQYF. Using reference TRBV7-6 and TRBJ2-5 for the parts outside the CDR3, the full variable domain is GAGVSQSPRYKVTKRGQDVALRCDPISGHVSLYWYRQALGQGPEFLTYFNYEAQQDKSGLPNDRFSAERPEGSISTLTIQRTEQRDSAMYRCASSLGSGTRGTQYFGPGTRLLVL.

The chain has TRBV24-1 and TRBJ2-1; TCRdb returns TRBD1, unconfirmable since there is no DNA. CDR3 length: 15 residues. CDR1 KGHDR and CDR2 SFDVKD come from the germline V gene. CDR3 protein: CATNLGQGAGNEQFF.

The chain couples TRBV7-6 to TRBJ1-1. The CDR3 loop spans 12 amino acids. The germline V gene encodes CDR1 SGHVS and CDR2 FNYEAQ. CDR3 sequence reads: CASSYVNTEAFF.

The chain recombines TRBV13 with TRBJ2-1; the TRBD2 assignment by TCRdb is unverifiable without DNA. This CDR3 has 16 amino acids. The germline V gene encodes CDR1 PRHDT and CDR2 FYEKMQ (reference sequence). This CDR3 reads CASSLLVGRERHEQFF.

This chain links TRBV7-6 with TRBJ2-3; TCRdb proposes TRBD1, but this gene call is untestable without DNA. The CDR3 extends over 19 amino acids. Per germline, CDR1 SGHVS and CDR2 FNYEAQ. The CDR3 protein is CASSLGALGQVGGTDTQYF.

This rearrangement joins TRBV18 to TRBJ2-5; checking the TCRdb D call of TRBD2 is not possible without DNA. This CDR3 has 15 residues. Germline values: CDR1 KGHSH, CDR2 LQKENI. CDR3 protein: CASSPGLGRAETQYF.

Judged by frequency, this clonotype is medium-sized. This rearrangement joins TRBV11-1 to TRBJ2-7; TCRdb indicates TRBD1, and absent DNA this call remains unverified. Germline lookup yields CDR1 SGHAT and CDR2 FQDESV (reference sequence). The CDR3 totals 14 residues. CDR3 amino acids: CASSPGQGAYEQYF.